Below, one T cell receptor beta chain is given with its context. The antigen is undetermined. The CDR3 length is 14 residues. Trimming pared 2 bases from V and 6 bases from J, leaving 11 bases between. In germline, CDR1 is SGHAT, CDR2 FQNNGV. This sample stems from a study of cytomegalovirus exposure and HLA in healthy donors. General study points: In a later analysis, productive TCRs from donors in an Asian-associated ancestry cluster reportedly carried fewer N-insertions than the cohort mean. V- and J-gene trimming in TCR beta was tied to a missense DCLRE1C variant by an analysis performed later.

PCR involved 60 Vbeta and 13 Jbeta primers. Original processing methods: Roughly 83 million unique TCR beta chains, about 10 million of them shared, were counted by a later analysis. Clones were read by immunoSEQ multiplex PCR, and TCRdb kept only the in-frame ones, dropping some. That table furnishes V, J and clone size, whereas the DNA furnished D and trimming. The sample yields 200,000 to 250,000 clones, 75% to 90% seen once. The chain links TRBV11-2 to TRBJ2-1, with D unresolved. Sample: PBMCs. The origin of this receptor is a woman younger than 35 in good health and CMV-seronegative. CDR3 region: CASSLLKNPNEQFF. CDR3 bases: TGTGCCAGCAGCTTACTAAAAAATCCCAATGAGCAGTTCTTC. Full variable domain (missing parts from reference TRBV11-2 and TRBJ2-1): EAGVAQSPRYKIIEKRQSVAFWCNPISGHATLYWYQQILGQGPKLLIQFQNNGVVDDSQLPKDRFSAERLKGVDSTLKIQPAKLEDSAVYLCASSLLKNPNEQFFGPGTRLTVL.